Given below is one T cell receptor (beta chain) in context. What it binds is not known. This CDR3 is built from 23 residues. The sample originates from a study of cytomegalovirus exposure and HLA in healthy donors. Points from the study as a whole: Later on, an analysis showed TCR association rates differing by HLA locus, with DRB1 the most and HLA-C the fewest. In a later analysis, TCR beta V- and J-gene trimming was associated with a missense DCLRE1C variant. Links to common viral pathogens appeared, in a later analysis, for several of the most significant clusters.

PCR employed 60 Vbeta and 13 Jbeta primers. Method: immunoSEQ multiplex PCR; TCRdb's copy keeps in-frame clones and lacks some. The sample records approximately 140,000 clones, 60% to 85% being singletons. The chain links TRBV12-2 to TRBJ2-5; the DNA was not compared with TRBD1, the D call given in the table. TRBV12-2 is a documented pseudogene. The receptor was derived from a man aged 40-55 years in good health and CMV-seropositive. Sequencing was done on a sample of PBMCs. The CDR3 protein is CASRRRGGDRGSKYIRDKETQYF. Here the CDR3 DNA reads TGTGCAAGTCGCAGGAGAGGGGGCGATCGTGGTAGCAAATATATCAGGGATAAAGAGACCCAGTACTTC.